These T cell receptor beta chains were read from a single sample in a study of T cells in localized non-small cell lung cancer. TCRdb keeps only in-frame clones here, not all; method: immunoSEQ multiplex PCR. Of tens of thousands of clones listed, roughly 84% were seen once; the top ten hold 1% to 1.5%. The sequenced sample was peripheral blood, obtained before any cancer treatment. The receptors originated from a female donor over 55 with stage I lung adenocarcinoma. The CDR3 runs from the conserved cysteine through the conserved F or W.

v_gene	j_gene	CDR3aa
TRBV4-1	TRBJ1-2	CASSQEVSYNYGYTF
TRBV5-6	TRBJ1-2	CASSPGTGRLYGYTF
TRBV28	TRBJ2-1	CASSLDTGRHNEQFF
TRBV4-1	TRBJ1-1	CASSYRVNTEAFF
TRBV10-3	TRBJ1-2	CAIGDSNYYGYTF
TRBV29-1	TRBJ1-5	CSVEYGQGAQHF
TRBV5-1	TRBJ2-3	CASTRGGDRYTDTQYF
TRBV18	TRBJ2-5	CASSPMGARETQYF
TRBV12-5	TRBJ2-5	CASGSPRAGGTGTQYF
TRBV19	TRBJ1-3	CASSTTGPSGNTIYF
TRBV4-3	TRBJ2-2	CASSQSPRYTGELFF
TRBV7-3	TRBJ2-6	CASSFYVPRIGRGISGANVLTF
TRBV6-1	TRBJ2-1	CASSEASSYNEQFF
TRBV7-2	TRBJ2-1	CASSRLANEQFF
TRBV5-4	TRBJ2-5	CASSFDSGNVAQYF
TRBV11-2	TRBJ2-3	CASSHIRGAGKDTQYF
TRBV6-6	TRBJ1-1	CASRLQGTEAFF
TRBV12-5	TRBJ1-4	CASGLSDRGDEKLFF
TRBV2	TRBJ1-4	CASTAHQTNEKLFF
TRBV10-3	TRBJ1-1	CAISESGQGNTEAFF
TRBV5-6	TRBJ1-1	CASSLSDGNTEAFF
TRBV7-8	TRBJ2-7	CASSLGGQGIEQYF
TRBV27	TRBJ2-1	CASTPLAGRNEQFF
TRBV11-2	TRBJ2-2	CASSPDSSNTGELFF
TRBV6-6	TRBJ1-2	CASSYSGEDYGYTF
TRBV5-5	TRBJ1-1	CASSTFTNTEAFF
TRBV2	TRBJ1-4	CASSSDRGFEKLFF
TRBV10-2	TRBJ2-3	CASKPSRGSTDTQYF
TRBV7-2	TRBJ1-2	CASSGSNYGYTF
TRBV5-1	TRBJ1-2	CASSLDAGQGVYGYTF
TRBV5-1	TRBJ2-3	CASTPSGGQDTQYF
TRBV15	TRBJ2-3	CATSRDIGTQDQDTQYF
TRBV9	TRBJ2-3	CASSPRDGGGTDTQYF
TRBV7-3	TRBJ2-3	CASSTGTSGSTDTQYF
TRBV6-1	TRBJ1-5	CASSETDNQPQHF
TRBV18	TRBJ1-1	CASSPNVGLNTEAFF
TRBV10-3	TRBJ2-2	CAITPGQRETGELFF
TRBV6-4	TRBJ2-1	CASSDTGDNEQFF
TRBV11-3	TRBJ2-7	CASSIYSGQGFYYEQYF
TRBV29-1	TRBJ2-1	CSVRLANEQFF
TRBV7-3	TRBJ1-2	CASSLQAGSTNYGYTF
TRBV4-3	TRBJ1-4	CASSQEPGRGNEKLFF
TRBV27	TRBJ2-7	CASRAMGYSYEQYF